The present T cell receptor (beta chain) was sequenced within a study of T cells in tuberculosis. Sorting used thawed, overnight-rested PBMC stained with anti-CD3, a viability dye and GMM-loaded CD1B tetramer. CD1B tetramers were loaded with Rhodococcus equi-derived C32 glucose monomycolate. Germline V gene data show CDR1 as SGHRS and CDR2 as YFSETQ. This CDR3 is 15 amino acids long. V lost 3 bases, J lost 0 bases, and 6 bases stayed unmatched. Produced via immunoSEQ multiplex PCR; TCRdb's table is partial and in-frame only. The table has about 59,000 clones, around 86% seen once. Findings and limits, study-wide: T cells binding CD1B-GMM tetramer weakly possibly escaped the sort.

This chain connects TRBV5-1 to TRBJ2-7; 7 positions agree with TRBD1. Material: CD1b-GMM tetramer-negative cells sorted from PBMCs. This sequence originates from an adult woman with latent tuberculosis. CDR3 nucleotide sequence: TGCGCCAGCAGCTCCACAGGGGCGAGCTCCTACGAGCAGTACTTC. Translating it yields CASSSTGASSYEQYF.